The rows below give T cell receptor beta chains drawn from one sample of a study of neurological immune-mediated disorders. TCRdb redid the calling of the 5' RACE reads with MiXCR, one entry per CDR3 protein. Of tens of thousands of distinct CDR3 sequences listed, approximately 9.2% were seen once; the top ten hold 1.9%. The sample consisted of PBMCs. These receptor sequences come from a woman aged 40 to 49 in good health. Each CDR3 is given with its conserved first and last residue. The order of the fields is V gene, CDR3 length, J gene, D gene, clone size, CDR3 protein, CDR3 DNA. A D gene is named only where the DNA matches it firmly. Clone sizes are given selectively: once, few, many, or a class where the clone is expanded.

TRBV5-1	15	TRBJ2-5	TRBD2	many	CASSAGTSGKETQYF	TGCGCCAGCAGCGCCGGGACTAGCGGGAAAGAGACCCAGTACTTC
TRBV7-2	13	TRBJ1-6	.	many	CASSPQRDSPLHF	TGTGCCAGCAGCCCTCAGAGGGATTCACCCCTCCACTTT
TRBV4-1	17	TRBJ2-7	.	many	CASSQDPRQPAPYEQYF	TGCGCCAGCAGCCAAGATCCACGTCAGCCGGCGCCCTACGAGCAGTACTTC
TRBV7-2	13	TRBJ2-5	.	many	CASSSEYQETQYF	TGTGCCAGCAGCTCAGAGTACCAAGAGACCCAGTACTTC
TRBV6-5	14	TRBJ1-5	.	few	CASSSGQTDQPQHF	TGTGCCAGCAGTTCCGGACAGACAGATCAGCCCCAGCATTTT
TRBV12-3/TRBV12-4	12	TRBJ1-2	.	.	CASSTTGRGYTF	TGTGCCAGCAGTACAACAGGGCGCGGCTACACCTTC
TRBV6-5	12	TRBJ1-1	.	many	CASTGPRAQSFF	TGTGCCAGCACAGGCCCAAGGGCGCAATCTTTCTTT
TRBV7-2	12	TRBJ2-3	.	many	CASSSRGSTQYF	TGTGCCAGCAGCTCCCGGGGGTCCACGCAGTATTTT
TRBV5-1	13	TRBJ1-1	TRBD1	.	CASSAGQGTEAFF	TGCGCCAGCAGCGCCGGACAGGGCACTGAAGCTTTCTTT
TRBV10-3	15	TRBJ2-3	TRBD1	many	CAISAPTGSTDTQYF	TGTGCCATCAGCGCCCCGACAGGGAGCACAGATACGCAGTATTTT
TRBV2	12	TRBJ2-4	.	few	CASSTDTNIQYF	TGTGCCAGCAGCACGGACACAAACATTCAGTACTTC
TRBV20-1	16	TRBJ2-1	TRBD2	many	CSARIPSGAPFGEQFF	TGCAGTGCTAGAATCCCTAGCGGGGCGCCCTTCGGTGAGCAGTTCTTC
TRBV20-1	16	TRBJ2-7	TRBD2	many	CSAAPSTRGRWDEQYF	TGCAGTGCTGCACCCTCTACACGCGGGAGATGGGATGAGCAGTACTTC
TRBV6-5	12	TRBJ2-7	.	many	CASSGDTYEQYF	TGTGCCAGCAGTGGTGACACCTACGAGCAGTACTTC
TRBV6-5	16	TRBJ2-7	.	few	CASSYSDPADPYEQYF	TGTGCCAGCAGTTACTCGGATCCGGCAGATCCCTACGAGCAGTACTTC
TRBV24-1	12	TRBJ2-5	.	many	CATSDPQETQYF	TGTGCCACCAGTGATCCTCAAGAGACCCAGTACTTC
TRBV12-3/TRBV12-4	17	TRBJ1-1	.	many	CASSFGTPNIMNTEAFF	TGTGCCAGCAGTTTTGGGACACCCAACATCATGAACACTGAAGCTTTCTTT
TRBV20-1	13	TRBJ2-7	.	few	CSARVQGRTEQYF	TGCAGTGCTAGAGTCCAGGGGAGGACCGAGCAGTACTTC
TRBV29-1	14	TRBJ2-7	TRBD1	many	CSVKLQGMTYEQYF	TGCAGCGTTAAGTTACAGGGGATGACCTACGAGCAGTACTTC
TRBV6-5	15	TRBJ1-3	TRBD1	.	CASSPTGNSGNTIYF	TGTGCCAGCAGTCCGACAGGGAACTCTGGAAACACCATATATTTT
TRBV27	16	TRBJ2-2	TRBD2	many	CASSRGLGTSDGELFF	TGTGCCAGCAGCCGCGGACTCGGGACTAGCGATGGGGAGCTGTTTTTT
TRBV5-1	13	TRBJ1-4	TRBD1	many	CASRQGNNEKLFF	TGCGCCAGTCGACAGGGGAATAATGAAAAACTGTTTTTT
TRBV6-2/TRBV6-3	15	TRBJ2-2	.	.	CASRAGTTNTGELFF	TGTGCCAGCAGGGCCGGCACCACGAACACCGGGGAGCTGTTTTTT
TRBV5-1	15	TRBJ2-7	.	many	CASSLEQGRSYEQYF	TGCGCCAGCAGCTTGGAACAGGGTCGGTCCTACGAGCAGTACTTC
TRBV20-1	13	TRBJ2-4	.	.	CSAWAGQLNIQYF	TGCAGTGCTTGGGCAGGACAGTTAAACATTCAGTACTTC
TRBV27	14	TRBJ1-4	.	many	CASSVFATNEKLFF	TGTGCCAGCAGTGTTTTTGCAACTAATGAAAAACTGTTTTTT
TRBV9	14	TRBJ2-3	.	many	CASSFEMGRSTQYF	TGTGCCAGCAGCTTCGAAATGGGACGAAGTACGCAGTATTTT
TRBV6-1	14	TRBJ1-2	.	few	CASSEGITQYGYTF	TGTGCCAGCAGTGAAGGGATCACCCAATATGGCTACACCTTC
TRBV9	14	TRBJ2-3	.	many	CASSVTGSTDTQYF	TGTGCCAGCAGCGTAACGGGGAGCACAGATACGCAGTATTTT
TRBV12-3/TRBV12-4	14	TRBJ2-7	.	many	CASGPPGGPYEQYF	TGTGCCAGCGGACCCCCCGGGGGCCCCTACGAGCAGTACTTC
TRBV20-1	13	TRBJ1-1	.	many	CSARGQRSTEAFF	TGCAGTGCTAGAGGTCAAAGGAGCACTGAAGCTTTCTTT
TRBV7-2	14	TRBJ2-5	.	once	CASSLPNHQETQYF	TGTGCCAGCAGCTTACCCAACCACCAAGAGACCCAGTACTTC
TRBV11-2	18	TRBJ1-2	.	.	CASSLRGSGPPGTYGYTF	TGTGCCAGCAGCTTAAGAGGGTCAGGGCCCCCGGGGACCTATGGCTACACCTTC
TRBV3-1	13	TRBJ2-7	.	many	CASSRGPDYEQYF	TGTGCCAGCAGCCGTGGACCGGACTACGAGCAGTACTTC
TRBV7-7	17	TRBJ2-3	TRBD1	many	CASSLTAGTDYDNTQYF	TGTGCCAGCAGCCTTACAGCCGGGACAGATTACGATAATACGCAGTATTTT
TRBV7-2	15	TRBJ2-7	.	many	CASSLGPADTYEQYF	TGTGCCAGCAGCTTAGGACCGGCGGACACCTACGAGCAGTACTTC
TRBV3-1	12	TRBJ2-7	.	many	CASSQGGVEQYF	TGTGCCAGCAGCCAAGGAGGCGTGGAGCAGTACTTC
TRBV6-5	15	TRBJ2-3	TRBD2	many	CASSYSGLASDTQYF	TGTGCCAGCAGTTACTCCGGACTAGCGTCAGATACGCAGTATTTT
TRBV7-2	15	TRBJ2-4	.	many	CASSYQGLGKNIQYF	TGTGCCAGCAGCTACCAAGGGCTGGGGAAAAACATTCAGTACTTC
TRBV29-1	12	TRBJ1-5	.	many	CSVEVGLGPQHF	TGCAGCGTTGAAGTGGGGTTAGGGCCCCAGCATTTT
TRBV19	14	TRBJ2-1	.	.	CASSWASADNEQFF	TGTGCCAGCTCGTGGGCTAGCGCAGACAATGAGCAGTTCTTC
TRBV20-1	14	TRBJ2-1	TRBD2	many	CSATRGDFENEQFF	TGCAGTGCTACCCGGGGGGATTTTGAAAATGAGCAGTTCTTC
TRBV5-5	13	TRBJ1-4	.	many	CASSSPGDEKLFF	TGTGCCAGCAGCTCCCCGGGAGATGAAAAACTGTTTTTT
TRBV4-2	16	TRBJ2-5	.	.	CASSQVSQGGGETQYF	TGTGCCAGCAGCCAAGTTAGTCAGGGCGGCGGAGAGACCCAGTACTTC
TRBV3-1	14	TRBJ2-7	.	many	CASSRRGTRDEQYF	TGTGCCAGCAGCCGTCGCGGGACACGGGACGAGCAGTACTTC
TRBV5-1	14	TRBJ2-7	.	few	CASKRGTADYEQYF	TGCGCCAGCAAGCGAGGGACGGCTGACTACGAGCAGTACTTC
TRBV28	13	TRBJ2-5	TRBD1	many	CASTRTGKETQYF	TGTGCCAGCACTAGGACAGGGAAAGAGACCCAGTACTTC
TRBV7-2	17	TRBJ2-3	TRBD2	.	CASSLVGGGAGTDTQYF	TGTGCCAGCAGCTTAGTTGGCGGGGGGGCCGGCACAGATACGCAGTATTTT
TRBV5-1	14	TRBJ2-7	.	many	CASSLLPSSYEQYF	TGCGCCAGCAGCTTGCTTCCATCCTCCTACGAGCAGTACTTC
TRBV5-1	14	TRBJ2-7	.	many	CASSLAGNNYEQYF	TGCGCCAGCAGCTTGGCCGGCAATAACTACGAGCAGTACTTC
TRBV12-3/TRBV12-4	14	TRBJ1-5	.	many	CASSPGPGNQPQHF	TGTGCCAGCAGTCCGGGTCCCGGCAATCAGCCCCAGCATTTT
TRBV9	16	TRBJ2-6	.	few	CASSELGFSGANVLTF	TGTGCCAGCAGTGAGCTGGGGTTCTCTGGGGCCAACGTCCTGACTTTC
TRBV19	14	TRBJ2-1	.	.	CASSMRTNNNEQFF	TGTGCCAGTAGTATGAGGACAAACAACAATGAGCAGTTCTTC
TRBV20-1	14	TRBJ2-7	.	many	CSAKGAGVSYEQYF	TGCAGTGCTAAGGGGGCGGGAGTCTCCTACGAGCAGTACTTC